This paragraph reports one TCR beta chain. Its antigen is still unknown. 60 Vbeta and 13 Jbeta primers were used in PCR. The data were produced by immunoSEQ multiplex PCR, yet TCRdb's version contains in-frame clones alone and is incomplete. The data hold about 160,000 clones, with 70% to 85% observed a single time. Germline CDR1 and CDR2: LNHDA and SQIVND (reference sequence). Between the trimmed V and J ends, which lost 7 bases and 6 bases, there was a span of 16 bases. This CDR3 has 14 residues. This entry is derived from a study of cytomegalovirus exposure and HLA in healthy donors. Points from the study as a whole: Through in vitro validation, a few CMV-associated chains were shown to be specific for CMV antigens.

Specimen: PBMCs. The chain combines TRBV19 with TRBJ2-1; no clear D gene. The receptor comes from a man aged 40-49 years in good health and CMV-seronegative. The CDR3, as DNA: TGTGCCAGTACCCCGGGTCCGACGGGCAATGAGCAGTTCTTC. Its protein is CASTPGPTGNEQFF.